This T cell receptor (beta chain) derives from a study of cytomegalovirus exposure and HLA in healthy donors. Study overall: A prior study identified 90 million to 120 million unique TCR beta sequences from about 200 million T cells. Among a few hundred genotyped donors, about 83% fell in the Caucasian-associated ancestry cluster. General study results and limits: It was approximately 160 TCR beta chains that were listed as cytomegalovirus-associated.

As regards this clone: Its antigen is undetermined.

The ends lost 2 bases at V and 1 base at J; junction bases unmatched: 8. This CDR3 is 17 amino acids long. Germline values: CDR1 SGHRS, CDR2 YFSETQ. PCR amplification relied on 60 Vbeta primers (plus 13 Jbeta primers). Sequencing was performed with immunoSEQ multiplex PCR; in TCRdb, only in-frame clones are kept and a portion is missing. The sample holds some 45,000 clones, 45% to 65% seen once. The sequence derives from a human donor in good health. Sequencing was performed on PBMCs. The rearrangement links TRBV5-1 to TRBJ2-3; the match to TRBD1 covers 9 bases. CDR3 coding DNA: TGCGCCAGCAGCTTACACGCGAGGACAGGGGGCACAGATACGCAGTATTTT. As protein: CASSLHARTGGTDTQYF.